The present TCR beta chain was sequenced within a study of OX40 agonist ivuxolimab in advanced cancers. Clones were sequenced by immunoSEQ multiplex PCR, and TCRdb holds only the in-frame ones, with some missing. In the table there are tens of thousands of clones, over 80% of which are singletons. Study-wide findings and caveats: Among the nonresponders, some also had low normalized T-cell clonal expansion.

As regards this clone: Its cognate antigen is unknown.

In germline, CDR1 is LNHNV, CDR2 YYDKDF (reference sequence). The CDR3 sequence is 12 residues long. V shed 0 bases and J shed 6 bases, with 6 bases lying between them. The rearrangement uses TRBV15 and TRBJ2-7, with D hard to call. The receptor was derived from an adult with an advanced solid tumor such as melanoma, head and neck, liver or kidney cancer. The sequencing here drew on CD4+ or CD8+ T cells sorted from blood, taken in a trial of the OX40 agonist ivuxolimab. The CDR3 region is CATSRDGLEQYF. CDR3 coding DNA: TGTGCCACCAGCAGAGATGGCCTCGAGCAGTACTTC.